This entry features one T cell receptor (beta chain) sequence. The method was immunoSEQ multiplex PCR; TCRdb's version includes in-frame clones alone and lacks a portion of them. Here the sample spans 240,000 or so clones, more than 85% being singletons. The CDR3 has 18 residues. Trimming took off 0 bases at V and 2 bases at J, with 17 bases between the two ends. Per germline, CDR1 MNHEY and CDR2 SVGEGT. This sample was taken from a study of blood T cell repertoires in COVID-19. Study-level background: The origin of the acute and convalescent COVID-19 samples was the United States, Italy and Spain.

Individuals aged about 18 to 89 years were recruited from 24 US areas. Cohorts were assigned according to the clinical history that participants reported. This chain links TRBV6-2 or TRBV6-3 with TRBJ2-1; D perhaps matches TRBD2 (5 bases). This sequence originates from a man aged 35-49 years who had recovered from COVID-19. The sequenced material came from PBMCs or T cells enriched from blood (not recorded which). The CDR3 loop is CASSYSSGDYAAYNEQFF. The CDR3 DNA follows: TGTGCCAGCAGTTACTCGTCCGGGGATTATGCAGCCTACAATGAGCAGTTCTTC.